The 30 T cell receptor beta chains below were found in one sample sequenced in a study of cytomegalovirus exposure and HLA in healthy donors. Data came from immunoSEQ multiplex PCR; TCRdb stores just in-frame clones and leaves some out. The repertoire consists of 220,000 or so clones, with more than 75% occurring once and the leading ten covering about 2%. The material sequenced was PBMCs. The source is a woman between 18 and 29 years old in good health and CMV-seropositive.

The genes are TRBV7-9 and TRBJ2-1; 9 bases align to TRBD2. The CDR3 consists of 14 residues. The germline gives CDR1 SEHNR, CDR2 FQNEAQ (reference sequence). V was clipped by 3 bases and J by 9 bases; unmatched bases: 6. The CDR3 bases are TGTGCCAGCAGCTTCGGACCAGCGGGGGGTGAGCAGTTCTTC. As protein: CASSFGPAGGEQFF.

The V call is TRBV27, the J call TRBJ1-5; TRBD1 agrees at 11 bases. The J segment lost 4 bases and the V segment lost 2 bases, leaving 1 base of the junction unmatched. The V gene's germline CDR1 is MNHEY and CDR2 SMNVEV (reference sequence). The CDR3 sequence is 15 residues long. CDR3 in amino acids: CASSLGQGANQPQHF. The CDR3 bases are TGTGCCAGCAGTTTAGGACAGGGGGCGAATCAGCCCCAGCATTTT.

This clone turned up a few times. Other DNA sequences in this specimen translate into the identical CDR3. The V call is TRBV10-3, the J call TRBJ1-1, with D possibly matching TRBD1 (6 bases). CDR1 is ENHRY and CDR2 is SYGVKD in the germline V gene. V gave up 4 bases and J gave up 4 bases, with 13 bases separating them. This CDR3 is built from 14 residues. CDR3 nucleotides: TGTGCCATCAGTGGGAACAGGGAGGGCACTGAAGCTTTCTTT. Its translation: CAISGNREGTEAFF.

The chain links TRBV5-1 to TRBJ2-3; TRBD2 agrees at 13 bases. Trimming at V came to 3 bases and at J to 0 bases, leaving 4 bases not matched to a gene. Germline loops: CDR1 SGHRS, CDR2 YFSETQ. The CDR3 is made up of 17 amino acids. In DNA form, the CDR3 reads TGCGCCAGCAGCTCCCGGGGACTAGCGGGAAGCACAGATACGCAGTATTTT. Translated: CASSSRGLAGSTDTQYF.

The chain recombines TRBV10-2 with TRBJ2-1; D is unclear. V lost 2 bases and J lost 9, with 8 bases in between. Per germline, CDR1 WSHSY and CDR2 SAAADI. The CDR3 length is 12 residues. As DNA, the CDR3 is TGCGCCAGCAGTGAGAGCGCCCCTGAGCAGTTCTTC. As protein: CASSESAPEQFF.

CDR3 in DNA: TGTGCCAGTAGGGAGGTAGGGAGCACAGATACGCAGTATTTT. As protein: CASREVGSTDTQYF. This sequence joins TRBV19 and TRBJ2-3; the D gene is possibly TRBD2 (5 bases). The CDR3 totals 14 residues. Between the trimmed V and J ends, which lost 6 bases and 0 bases, there was a span of 10 bases. Germline V gives CDR1 LNHDA, CDR2 SQIVND (reference sequence).

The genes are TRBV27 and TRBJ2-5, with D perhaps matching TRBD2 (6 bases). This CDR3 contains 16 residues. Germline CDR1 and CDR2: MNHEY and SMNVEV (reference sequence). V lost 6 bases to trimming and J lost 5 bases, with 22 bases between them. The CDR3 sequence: CASSSLWDSEAETQYF. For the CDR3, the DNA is TGTGCCAGCAGCTCCCTCTGGGACTCGGAAGCGGAGACCCAGTACTTC.

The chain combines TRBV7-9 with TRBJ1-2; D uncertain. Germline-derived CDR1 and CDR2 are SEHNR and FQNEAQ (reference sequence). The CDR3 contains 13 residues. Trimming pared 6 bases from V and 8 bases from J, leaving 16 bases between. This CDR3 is CASRPNSGEGYTF. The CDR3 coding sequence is TGTGCCAGCAGACCTAATAGCGGGGAGGGCTACACCTTC.

The CDR3 spells CASSSKGTVKVFF. The CDR3 nucleotides are TGTGCCAGCAGCTCGAAGGGGACAGTCAAAGTGTTTTTT. The chain carries TRBV7-9 and TRBJ1-4; 7 bases agree with TRBD1. J lost 15 bases, V lost 4 bases, and 11 bases had no gene match. CDR1 is SEHNR and CDR2 is FQNEAQ in the germline V gene (reference sequence). CDR3 length: 13 amino acids.

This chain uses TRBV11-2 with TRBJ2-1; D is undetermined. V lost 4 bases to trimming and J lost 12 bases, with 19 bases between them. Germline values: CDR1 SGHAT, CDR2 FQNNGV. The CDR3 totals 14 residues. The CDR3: CASSSSHTLYGQFF. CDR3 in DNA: TGTGCCAGCAGCTCCTCCCACACATTGTATGGGCAGTTCTTC.

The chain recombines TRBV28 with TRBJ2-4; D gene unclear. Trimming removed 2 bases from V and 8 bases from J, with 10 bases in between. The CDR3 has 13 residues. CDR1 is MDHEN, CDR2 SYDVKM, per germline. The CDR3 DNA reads TGTGCCAGCAGTTTAGGCGGAAGCGACATTCAGTACTTC. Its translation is CASSLGGSDIQYF. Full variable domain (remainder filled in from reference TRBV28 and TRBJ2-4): DVKVTQSSRYLVKRTGEKVFLECVQDMDHENMFWYRQDPGLGLRLIYFSYDVKMKEKGDIPEGYSVSREKKERFSLILESASTNQTSMYLCASSLGGSDIQYFGAGTRLSVL.

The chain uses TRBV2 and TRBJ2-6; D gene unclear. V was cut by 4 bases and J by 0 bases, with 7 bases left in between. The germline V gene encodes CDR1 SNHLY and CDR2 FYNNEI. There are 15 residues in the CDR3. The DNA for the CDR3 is TGTGCCAGCAGTGGAGATTTCTCTGGGGCCAACGTCCTGACTTTC. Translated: CASSGDFSGANVLTF.

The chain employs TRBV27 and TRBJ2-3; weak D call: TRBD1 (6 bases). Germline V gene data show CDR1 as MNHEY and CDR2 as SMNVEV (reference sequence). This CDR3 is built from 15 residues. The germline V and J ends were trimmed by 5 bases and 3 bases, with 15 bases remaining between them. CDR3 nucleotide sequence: TGTGCCAGCAGTACCCAGGGGAGACTAACAGATACGCAGTATTTT. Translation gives CASSTQGRLTDTQYF.

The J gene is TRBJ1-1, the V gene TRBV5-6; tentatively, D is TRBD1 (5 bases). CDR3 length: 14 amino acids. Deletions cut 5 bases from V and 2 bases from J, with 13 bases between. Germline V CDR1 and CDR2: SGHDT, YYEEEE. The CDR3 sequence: CASSRLRVNTEAFF. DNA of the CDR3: TGTGCCAGCAGTCGTCTCAGGGTCAACACTGAAGCTTTCTTT.

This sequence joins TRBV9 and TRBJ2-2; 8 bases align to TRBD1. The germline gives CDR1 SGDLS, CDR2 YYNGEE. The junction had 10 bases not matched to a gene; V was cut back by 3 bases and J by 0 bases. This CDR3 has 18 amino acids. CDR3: CASSEGRDRPANTGELFF. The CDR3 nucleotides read TGTGCCAGCAGCGAGGGCCGGGACAGGCCAGCGAACACCGGGGAGCTGTTTTTT.

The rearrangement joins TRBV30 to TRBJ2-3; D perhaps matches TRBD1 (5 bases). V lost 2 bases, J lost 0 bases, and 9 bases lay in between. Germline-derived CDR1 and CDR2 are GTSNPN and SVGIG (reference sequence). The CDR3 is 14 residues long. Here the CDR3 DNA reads TGTGCCTGGAGTCCAGGGCTGAGCACAGATACGCAGTATTTT. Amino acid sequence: CAWSPGLSTDTQYF.

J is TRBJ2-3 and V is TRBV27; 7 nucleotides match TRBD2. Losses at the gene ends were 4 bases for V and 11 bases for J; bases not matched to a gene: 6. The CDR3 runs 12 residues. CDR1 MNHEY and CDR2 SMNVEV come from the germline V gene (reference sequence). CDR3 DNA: TGTGCCAGCAGTTCAGCTAGCGGAGTGCAGTATTTT. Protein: CASSSASGVQYF.

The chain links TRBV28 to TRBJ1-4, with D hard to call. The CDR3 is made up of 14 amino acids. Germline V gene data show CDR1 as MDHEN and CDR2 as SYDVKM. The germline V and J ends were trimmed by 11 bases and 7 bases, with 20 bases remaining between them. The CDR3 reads CALADTRGGEKLFF. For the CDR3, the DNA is TGTGCCCTGGCGGATACACGAGGAGGTGAAAAACTGTTTTTT.

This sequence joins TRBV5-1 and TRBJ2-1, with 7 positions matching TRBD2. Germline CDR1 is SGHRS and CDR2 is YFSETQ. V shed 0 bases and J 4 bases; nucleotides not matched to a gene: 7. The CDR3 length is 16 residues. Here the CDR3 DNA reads TGCGCCAGCAGCTTGGGGGGACTATCTTATTACAATGAGCAGTTCTTC. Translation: CASSLGGLSYYNEQFF.

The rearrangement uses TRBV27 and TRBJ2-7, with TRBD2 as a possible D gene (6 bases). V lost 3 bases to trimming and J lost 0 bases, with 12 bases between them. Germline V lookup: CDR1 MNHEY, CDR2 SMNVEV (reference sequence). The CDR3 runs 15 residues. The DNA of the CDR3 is TGTGCCAGCAGTTTGGAGGGAAGAGGCTCCTACGAGCAGTACTTC. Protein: CASSLEGRGSYEQYF.

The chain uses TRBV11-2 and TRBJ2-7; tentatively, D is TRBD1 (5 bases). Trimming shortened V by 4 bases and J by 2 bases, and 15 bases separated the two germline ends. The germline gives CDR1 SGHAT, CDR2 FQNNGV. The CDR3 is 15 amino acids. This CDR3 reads CASSSLQGYTYEQYF. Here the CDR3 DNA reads TGTGCCAGCAGCTCCCTGCAGGGTTACACCTACGAGCAGTACTTC.

The CDR3 bases are TGTGCCAGCAGCGTAGAGCCTTACGACTACGAGCAGTACTTC. It specifies CASSVEPYDYEQYF. This chain joins TRBV9 and TRBJ2-7; D gene uncertain. V lost 0 bases, J lost 3 bases, and 10 bases lay in between. There are 14 residues in the CDR3. Germline CDR1 reads SGDLS; CDR2 reads YYNGEE.

CDR3 nucleotide sequence: TGTGCCAGCAGGTCGGACAGGGGGCGCGTCACTGAAGCTTTCTTT. Translating it yields CASRSDRGRVTEAFF. This chain connects TRBV6-1 to TRBJ1-1; 11 nucleotides align to TRBD1. Trimming at V came to 6 bases and at J to 4 bases, leaving 7 bases not matched to a gene. The CDR3 contains 15 residues. Germline V CDR1 and CDR2: MNHNS, SASEGT.

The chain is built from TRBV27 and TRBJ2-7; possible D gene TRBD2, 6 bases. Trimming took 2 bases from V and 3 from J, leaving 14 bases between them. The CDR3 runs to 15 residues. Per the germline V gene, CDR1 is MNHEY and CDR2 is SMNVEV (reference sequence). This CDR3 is CASSLTASVLYEQYF. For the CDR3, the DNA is TGTGCCAGCAGTTTAACGGCTAGCGTGCTCTACGAGCAGTACTTC.

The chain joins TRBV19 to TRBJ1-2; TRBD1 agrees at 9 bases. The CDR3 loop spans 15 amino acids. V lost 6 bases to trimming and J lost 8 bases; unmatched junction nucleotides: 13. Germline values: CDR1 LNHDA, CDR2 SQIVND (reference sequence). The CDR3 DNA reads TGTGCCAGTAGATCCGGGACAGGGTCGGTTTGGGGCTACACCTTC. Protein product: CASRSGTGSVWGYTF.

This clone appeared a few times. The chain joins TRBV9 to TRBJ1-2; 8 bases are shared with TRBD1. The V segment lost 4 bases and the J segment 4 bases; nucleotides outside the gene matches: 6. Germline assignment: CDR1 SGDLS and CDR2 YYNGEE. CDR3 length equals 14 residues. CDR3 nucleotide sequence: TGTGCCAGCAGCCCAGGTGGACAGGGCTATGGCTACACCTTC. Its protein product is CASSPGGQGYGYTF.

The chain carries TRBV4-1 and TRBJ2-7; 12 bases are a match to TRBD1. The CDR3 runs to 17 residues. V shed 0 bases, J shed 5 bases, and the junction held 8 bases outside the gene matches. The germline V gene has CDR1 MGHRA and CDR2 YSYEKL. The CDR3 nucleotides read TGCGCCAGCAGCCAAGAGGGCTTGGGGACAGGGGGCGACGAGCAGTACTTC. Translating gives CASSQEGLGTGGDEQYF.

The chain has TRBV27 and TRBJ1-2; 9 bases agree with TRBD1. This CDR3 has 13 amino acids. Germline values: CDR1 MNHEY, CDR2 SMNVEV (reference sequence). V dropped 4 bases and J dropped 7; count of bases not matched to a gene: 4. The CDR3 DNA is TGTGCCAGCAGTTCGGGACAGGGTTCTGGCTACACCTTC. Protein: CASSSGQGSGYTF.

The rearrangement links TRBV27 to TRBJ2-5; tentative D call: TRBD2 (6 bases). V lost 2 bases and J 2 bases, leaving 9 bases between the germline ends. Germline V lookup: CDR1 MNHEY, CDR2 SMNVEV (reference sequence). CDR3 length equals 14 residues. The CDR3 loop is CASSLGTDQETQYF. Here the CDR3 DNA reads TGTGCCAGCAGTTTAGGGACTGATCAAGAGACCCAGTACTTC.

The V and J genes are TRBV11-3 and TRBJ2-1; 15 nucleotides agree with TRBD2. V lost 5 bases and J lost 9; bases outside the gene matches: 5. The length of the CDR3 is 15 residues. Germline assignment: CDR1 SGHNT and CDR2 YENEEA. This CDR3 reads CASSPGLAGGSEQFF. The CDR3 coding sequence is TGTGCCAGCAGCCCCGGACTAGCGGGAGGGAGTGAGCAGTTCTTC.